This T cell receptor beta chain derives from a study of beta chain features in type 1 diabetes. Whole-study results and caveats: Moderate yet significant TCRB CDR3 shortening was seen in Type 1 diabetes patients in all four CD4+ subsets. Sequencing from cDNA could over-represent high-TCR-expressing cells.

Isolated RNA was reverse transcribed in full, so expressed TCRB transcripts were sequenced. The assay was immunoSEQ multiplex PCR, and TCRdb's table has in-frame clones only and misses some. The sample yields under 400,000 clones, around 12% seen once. A word on this clone: The antigen is unknown.

Sorting based on CD45RO/CCR7/CD25/CD127/CD95/CD27 separated CD4+ naive, central memory, regulatory and stem cell-like memory cells. The material sequenced was naive CD4+ T cells from blood. The source of this sequence is a woman aged 18-35 years with type 1 diabetes.

For the CDR3, the DNA is TGTGCCTGGAGTGCAGGGGGCTCCTACAATGAGCAGTTCTTC. Protein: CAWSAGGSYNEQFF. The rearrangement uses TRBV30 and TRBJ2-1; 7 positions agree with TRBD1. CDR1 GTSNPN and CDR2 SVGIG come from the germline V gene (reference sequence). J gave up 0 bases and V 1 base, and 0 bases lay outside the gene matches. The CDR3 covers 14 residues.